This passage covers 19 T cell receptor beta chains from one sample sequenced in a study of T cell repertoires in cytomegalovirus infection. One entry per CDR3 protein, called by TCRdb with MiXCR from the reads. The data hold approximately 50,000 distinct CDR3 sequences, with over 15% observed a single time. No antigens are known for them. Sample: CD8+ T cells from cultured PBMCs, taken from culture after CMV antigen stimulation. All receptors derive from a human donor in good health (CMV status not recorded). Some clones in this sample may be carry-over from other donors' samples.

The chain is built from TRBV7-2 and TRBJ1-4; no clear D. The V gene lost 2 bases and the J gene lost 7 bases, with 8 bases spanning the gap. CDR3 length equals 13 residues. CDR1 SGHTA and CDR2 FQGNSA come from the germline V gene. For the CDR3, the DNA is TGTGCCAGCAGCTTAACTGTCTCTGAAAAACTGTTTTTT. Its translation: CASSLTVSEKLFF.

This clonotype has a handful of counts. V gene TRBV6-6 combines with J gene TRBJ1-3; a weak D match, TRBD1 (6 bases). CDR1 and CDR2 from the germline V gene are MNHNY and SVGAGI (reference sequence). The CDR3 has 15 amino acids. V lost 6 bases to trimming and J lost 2 bases, with 14 bases between them. CDR3 sequence: CASSPQGLTGNTIYF. The CDR3 DNA reads as TGTGCCAGCAGCCCTCAGGGGTTAACTGGAAACACCATATATTTT.

This chain connects TRBV6-6 to TRBJ2-7; D is tentatively TRBD1 or TRBD2 (5 bases each). V lost 3 bases to trimming and J lost 2 bases, with 20 bases between them. Germline V CDR1 and CDR2: MNHNY, SVGAGI (reference sequence). The CDR3 loop spans 17 amino acids. The CDR3 here is CASSYKPGFMGPYEQYF. CDR3 nucleotides: TGTGCCAGCAGTTATAAACCGGGATTCATGGGACCCTACGAGCAGTACTTC.

This clonotype has a count of ten or more. This chain uses TRBV7-7 with TRBJ2-2; D not certain. The V gene lost 5 bases and the J gene lost 6 bases, with 7 bases spanning the gap. The CDR3 length is 12 residues. Germline values: CDR1 SSHAT, CDR2 FNYEAQ (reference sequence). Here the CDR3 reads CASSPPSGELFF. CDR3 sequence (DNA): TGTGCCAGCAGCCCGCCCTCCGGGGAGCTGTTTTTT.

This clonotype was picked up a small number of times. This chain links TRBV15 with TRBJ2-5; D not certain. Per the germline V gene, CDR1 is LNHNV and CDR2 is YYDKDF (reference sequence). V was shortened by 6 bases and J by 1 base, with 15 bases between the two germline ends. The CDR3 contains 15 residues. The CDR3 DNA sequence: TGTGCCACCAGTTTTGCTTACAGCATCCAAGAGACCCAGTACTTC. It specifies CATSFAYSIQETQYF.

This chain uses TRBV12-3 or TRBV12-4 with TRBJ1-1; D is undetermined. V gave up 2 bases and J gave up 1 base, with 5 bases separating them. The CDR3 loop spans 13 amino acids. The CDR3 loop is CASSLLANTEAFF. Here the CDR3 DNA reads TGTGCCAGCAGTTTACTGGCGAACACTGAAGCTTTCTTT.

This clonotype was detected a few times. The chain has TRBV12-3 or TRBV12-4 and TRBJ2-7; D may be TRBD2 (7 bases). V was pared by 6 bases and J by 0 bases, with 15 bases between. The CDR3 runs 15 residues. The CDR3 region has the DNA TGTGCCAGCAGCTCCCGAGGGGGGGGCTCCTACGAGCAGTACTTC. This encodes CASSSRGGGSYEQYF.

This chain connects TRBV4-3 to TRBJ2-4; no firm D call. Deletions cut 0 bases from V and 0 bases from J, with 15 bases between. The CDR3 totals 18 residues. Germline CDR1 and CDR2: LGHNA and YSLEER. CDR3 loop: CASSQDWNAGLAKNIQYF. CDR3 nucleotides: TGCGCCAGCAGCCAAGATTGGAATGCAGGTCTAGCCAAAAACATTCAGTACTTC.

This clonotype was picked up a small number of times. The chain is built from TRBV11-3 and TRBJ1-4; D uncertain. The germline V and J ends were trimmed by 5 bases and 8 bases, with 12 bases remaining between them. Germline V gene lookup returns CDR1 SGHNT and CDR2 YENEEA. CDR3 length: 13 residues. The CDR3 DNA follows: TGTGCCAGCAGCCCAGAACTGAGGGAAAAACTGTTTTTT. Protein sequence: CASSPELREKLFF. Using reference TRBV11-3 and TRBJ1-4 for the parts outside the CDR3, the full variable domain is EAGVVQSPRYKIIEKKQPVAFWCNPISGHNTLYWYLQNLGQGPELLIRYENEEAVDDSQLPKDRFSAERLKGVDSTLKIQPAELGDSAVYLCASSPELREKLFFGSGTQLSVL.

This clonotype has just a few counts. The rearrangement joins TRBV7-2 to TRBJ1-1; D is undetermined. Trimming stripped 1 base from V and 5 bases from J, with 11 bases between. The germline CDR1 and CDR2 sequences are SGHTA and FQGNSA. The CDR3 is made up of 14 amino acids. The CDR3, as DNA: TGTGCCAGCAGCTTAGTCATTTCAGGAACTGAAGCTTTCTTT. Protein sequence: CASSLVISGTEAFF. The full variable domain, its missing parts supplied by reference TRBV7-2 and TRBJ1-1, is GAGVSQSPSNKVTEKGKDVELRCDPISGHTALYWYRQSLGQGLEFLIYFQGNSAPDKSGLPSDRFSAERTGGSVSTLTIQRTQQEDSAVYLCASSLVISGTEAFFGQGTRLTVV.

The V and J genes are TRBV7-6 and TRBJ2-3, with 8 bases identical to TRBD1. The CDR3 runs to 11 residues. V gave up 3 bases and J gave up 13 bases; unmatched junction bases: 3. In germline, CDR1 is SGHVS, CDR2 FNYEAQ. CDR3 amino acids: CASSFLDREYF. CDR3 DNA: TGTGCCAGCAGCTTTTTGGACAGGGAGTATTTT.

This chain links TRBV7-2 with TRBJ2-7, with 7 bases aligning to TRBD1. V lost 2 bases and J lost 2; bases outside the gene matches: 3. The CDR3 covers 14 residues. Germline V gene sequence: CDR1 SGHTA, CDR2 FQGNSA. CDR3 protein: CASSLWDSPYEQYF. CDR3 nucleotide sequence: TGTGCCAGCAGCTTATGGGACAGCCCCTACGAGCAGTACTTC.

Note on this clonotype: One end of the junction does not line up with germline, which may come from a read error. The chain couples TRBV12-3 or TRBV12-4 to TRBJ2-1; D call uncertain. The CDR3 loop spans 11 amino acids. The CDR3: CASRLGLDRVF. For the CDR3, the DNA is TGTGCCAGCCGTTTAGGGCTGGACCGAGTCTTC.

This clonotype has more than one count but fewer than ten. CDR3 region: CASSGASTTSGNTIYF. In nucleotides, the CDR3 is TGTGCCAGCAGCGGGGCGTCCACAACCTCTGGAAACACCATATATTTT. The J gene is TRBJ1-3, the V gene TRBV4-2; possibly TRBD1 for D (5 bases). Germline V lookup: CDR1 LGHNA, CDR2 YNFKEQ. V lost 5 bases and J lost 0, with 14 bases in between. The CDR3 has 16 residues.

The sample holds a few counts of this clonotype. This chain uses TRBV7-6 with TRBJ1-1; 7 bases line up with TRBD1. Germline CDR1 is SGHVS and CDR2 is FNYEAQ. V gave up 1 base and J gave up 4 bases; unmatched junction bases: 9. The CDR3 sequence is 16 residues long. CDR3 DNA: TGTGCCAGCAGCTTAGGGGGGAGGGGGCAAGGCACTGAAGCTTTCTTT. Translating gives CASSLGGRGQGTEAFF. The variable domain in full, completed from reference TRBV7-6 and TRBJ1-1, reads GAGVSQSPRYKVTKRGQDVALRCDPISGHVSLYWYRQALGQGPEFLTYFNYEAQQDKSGLPNDRFSAERPEGSISTLTIQRTEQRDSAMYRCASSLGGRGQGTEAFFGQGTRLTVV.

The chain employs TRBV7-2 and TRBJ2-1; unclear D gene. This CDR3 spans 11 amino acids. Germline V gives CDR1 SGHTA, CDR2 FQGNSA. V was trimmed by 2 bases and J by 9 bases, leaving 5 bases between them. The CDR3 bases are TGTGCCAGCAGCTTAAACTTTGAGCAGTTCTTC. The encoded protein is CASSLNFEQFF.

This clonotype was seen a few times. The chain links TRBV6-2 or TRBV6-3 to TRBJ2-1; D call uncertain. The CDR3 is 13 residues long. Germline values: CDR1 MNHEY, CDR2 SVGEGT. V lost 5 bases to trimming and J lost 8 bases, with 13 bases between them. The CDR3 region is CASSPRSGYEQFF. For the CDR3, the DNA is TGTGCCAGCAGTCCACGTTCCGGGTATGAGCAGTTCTTC.

The chain combines TRBV7-2 with TRBJ2-2, with D tentatively TRBD2 (5 bases). The germline V and J ends were trimmed by 8 bases and 6 bases, with 10 bases remaining between them. CDR1 and CDR2 from the germline V gene are SGHTA and FQGNSA. The CDR3 sequence is 12 residues long. The CDR3, as DNA: TGTGCCAGCCCCGGGGTTTCCGGGGAGCTGTTTTTT. Amino acids: CASPGVSGELFF.

The chain recombines TRBV7-9 with TRBJ2-5, with D hard to call. The CDR3 has 13 residues. Germline V gives CDR1 SEHNR, CDR2 FQNEAQ (reference sequence). The V end lost 1 base, the J end lost 5 bases, and 8 bases lay between the germline ends. The CDR3: CASSLEWVETQYF. In nucleotides, the CDR3 is TGTGCCAGCAGCTTAGAATGGGTGGAGACCCAGTACTTC.